Given below is one TCR beta chain in context. This entry comes from a study of cytomegalovirus exposure and HLA in healthy donors. PCR primers comprised 60 Vbeta and 13 Jbeta primers. The assay was immunoSEQ multiplex PCR, and TCRdb's table has in-frame clones only and misses some. Of about 190,000 clones listed, around four fifths are singletons. This clonotype was obtained from a man in his forties or fifties in good health and CMV-seropositive. The sequencing sample was made of PBMCs.

CDR3 amino acids: CASSSGTGTGQPQHF. The CDR3 DNA follows: TGTGCCAGCAGCTCGGGGACAGGGACGGGTCAGCCCCAGCATTTT. The chain has TRBV5-6 and TRBJ1-5, with 9 nucleotides matching TRBD1. V lost 3 bases, J lost 6 bases, and 7 bases stayed unmatched. The CDR3 spans 15 residues. Germline-derived CDR1 and CDR2 are SGHDT and YYEEEE.